These 13 T cell receptor beta chains came from one sample sequenced in a study of Graves' ophthalmopathy and Graves' hyperthyroidism. RNA served as the template for amplifying TCR beta CDR3 regions. Second-round multiplex PCR followed a first-round RT-PCR using HTBI primers. TCRdb re-called the multiplex PCR reads through MiXCR, storing one row per CDR3 protein. The sample has about 1.2 million distinct CDR3 sequences, about two fifths seen once. Input material: peripheral blood or thyroid tissue (not recorded which). Source of these receptors: an adult man with Graves' hyperthyroidism.

About this clonotype: A junction boundary mismatches the germline segment, possibly from a read error. The chain recombines TRBV11-2 with TRBJ1-2; no definite D call. The CDR3 is 15 residues long. Per the germline V gene, CDR1 is SGHAT and CDR2 is FQNNGV. CDR3 residues: CASSLGMAPNYGYTF. The DNA for the CDR3 is TGTGCCAGCAGCTTAGGTATGGCCCCTAACTATGGCTACACTTTC.

The table lists this clonotype with many counts. This chain links TRBV19 with TRBJ2-2; 8 positions match TRBD2. Germline assignment: CDR1 LNHDA and CDR2 SQIVND (reference sequence). CDR3 length: 17 residues. V shed 9 bases, J shed 2 bases, and the junction held 14 bases outside the gene matches. The CDR3 nucleotides are TGTGCCAGCACGGGAGGGCCTTTCAAACTTAACACCGGGGAGCTGTTTTTT. It encodes CASTGGPFKLNTGELFF.

This sequence joins TRBV20-1 and TRBJ2-2; tentative D call: TRBD1 (5 bases). With 5 bases removed from V and 8 bases from J, the gap between germline ends came to 12 bases. In germline, CDR1 is DFQATT, CDR2 SNEGSKA (reference sequence). The CDR3 spans 12 residues. The CDR3 coding sequence is TGCAGTGCTCCCAAGTGGACAGGGGAGCTGTTTTTT. This translates into CSAPKWTGELFF.

The chain has TRBV29-1 and TRBJ2-2, with D hard to call. V lost 6 bases to trimming and J lost 8 bases, with 4 bases between them. Germline loops: CDR1 SQVTM, CDR2 ANQGSEA. The CDR3 has 9 residues. The CDR3 nucleotides read TGCAGCGTGATAGGGGAGCTGTTTTTT. This translates into CSVIGELFF.

Many counts were recorded for this clonotype. This chain links TRBV10-3 with TRBJ1-2; D is ambiguous. Germline loops: CDR1 ENHRY, CDR2 SYGVKD. This CDR3 is 15 amino acids long. Trimming stripped 5 bases from V and 3 bases from J, with 16 bases between. CDR3 sequence reads: CAISPGNRLDYGYTF. CDR3 DNA: TGTGCCATCAGTCCGGGAAACCGATTGGACTATGGCTACACCTTC.

This sequence joins TRBV10-3 and TRBJ1-2, with D tentatively TRBD1 (5 bases). This CDR3 is built from 16 residues. V was clipped by 0 bases and J by 5 bases, with 16 bases between them. CDR1 and CDR2 from the germline V gene are ENHRY and SYGVKD. The CDR3: CAISESSSGVFYGYTF. In DNA, the CDR3 is TGTGCCATCAGTGAGTCGTCTTCGGGGGTCTTTTATGGCTACACCTTC.

This clonotype was observed at least ten times. The chain combines TRBV29-1 with TRBJ1-2; possible D gene TRBD1, 6 bases. The CDR3 is 15 amino acids. Trimming took off 0 bases at V and 3 bases at J, with 14 bases between the two ends. CDR1 and CDR2 (germline): SQVTM, ANQGSEA. CDR3 coding DNA: TGCAGCGTTGAAGATCCGGCAGGGGAGGACTATGGCTACACCTTC. Protein sequence: CSVEDPAGEDYGYTF.

This clonotype was recorded once. This rearrangement joins TRBV7-9 to TRBJ2-2; D remains unclear. This CDR3 is built from 15 residues. V lost 5 bases to trimming and J lost 4 bases, with 14 bases between them. The germline gives CDR1 SEHNR, CDR2 FQNEAQ (reference sequence). CDR3 bases: TGTGCCAGCAGCCCTACAGTGGCGTCCACCGGGGAGCTGTTTTTT. Its translation is CASSPTVASTGELFF. The variable domain in full, with the rest retrieved from reference TRBV7-9 and TRBJ2-2, is DTGVSQNPRHKITKRGQNVTFRCDPISEHNRLYWYRQTLGQGPEFLTYFQNEAQLEKSRLLSDRFSAERPKGSFSTLEIQRTEQGDSAMYLCASSPTVASTGELFFGEGSRLTVL.

This clonotype was recorded many times. CDR3 nucleotides: TGTGCCAGCAGCCACAGGGGAATCGATTCACCCCTCCACTTT. This gives the protein CASSHRGIDSPLHF. The chain couples TRBV12-3 or TRBV12-4 to TRBJ1-6; 7 bases line up with TRBD1. Unmatched junction bases numbered 7, after V lost 6 bases and J lost 8 bases. This CDR3 region has 14 residues.

This clonotype has a single count. The final CDR3 position lacks the conserved phenylalanine or tryptophan, pointing to a likely read error. V and J are TRBV7-2 and TRBJ2-7; either TRBD1 or TRBD2 may supply D (5 bases each). The V gene lost 1 base and the J gene lost 3 bases, with 7 bases spanning the gap. This CDR3 is built from 13 residues. The V gene's germline CDR1 is SGHTA and CDR2 FQGNSA. The CDR3 loop is CASSLGGDYEQYL. In DNA, the CDR3 is TGTGCCAGCAGCTTAGGAGGGGACTACGAGCAGTACCTC.

This clonotype was counted a single time. Germline is not matched at one junction end, which may reflect a read error. The chain joins TRBV29-1 to TRBJ2-7; D is perhaps TRBD2 (5 bases). The germline CDR1 and CDR2 sequences are SQVTM and ANQGSEA. The CDR3 totals 14 residues. CDR3 DNA: TGCAGCGTCTTCCGCCGGGGAATTCACGACGAGCGGTACTTC. It yields the protein CSVFRRGIHDERYF.

The chain recombines TRBV6-5 with TRBJ1-2, with TRBD1 matching over 9 bases. CDR1 MNHEY and CDR2 SVGAGI come from the germline V gene. The CDR3 is made up of 14 amino acids. The trim removed 8 bases at V and 4 bases at J, leaving 8 bases unmatched. The CDR3 sequence: CASRQPDRGYGYTF. The CDR3 DNA is TGTGCCAGCCGTCAGCCGGACAGGGGCTATGGCTACACCTTC.

V and J are TRBV11-2 and TRBJ2-7, with 10 bases identical to TRBD2. The CDR3 is 15 amino acids. Trimming removed 1 base from V and 2 bases from J; junction bases left unmatched: 2. Germline CDR1 is SGHAT and CDR2 is FQNNGV. The CDR3 DNA follows: TGTGCCAGCAGCTTAGTTCTAGCGGGAGCCTACGAGCAGTACTTC. Protein sequence: CASSLVLAGAYEQYF. The whole variable domain, remainder taken from reference TRBV11-2 and TRBJ2-7, is EAGVAQSPRYKIIEKRQSVAFWCNPISGHATLYWYQQILGQGPKLLIQFQNNGVVDDSQLPKDRFSAERLKGVDSTLKIQPAKLEDSAVYLCASSLVLAGAYEQYFGPGTRLTVT.